This TCR beta chain originates from a study of T-cell memory formation after mild COVID-19. V lost 0 bases and J lost 5; bases outside the gene matches: 4. CDR1 is SGHRS and CDR2 is YFSETQ in the germline V gene. CDR3 length equals 15 residues. 5'RACE primed from the constant segment yielded TCR alpha and TCR beta cDNA libraries bearing sample barcodes and UMIs. Each CDR3 protein is one row after TCRdb ran MiXCR on the 5' RACE reads. The sample holds some 160,000 distinct CDR3 sequences, over 10% seen once. The TCR sequence derives from a man aged 18 to 29 who had mild COVID-19 (a few samples of this study predate the infection). Cell type and time point are not known. Sequencing was performed on PBMCs or a T cell subset sorted from them (not recorded which). The V gene is TRBV5-1, the J gene TRBJ2-7; 11 bases agree with TRBD1. The CDR3 coding sequence is TGCGCCAGCAGCTTGGCCAGGGACAGGGGGGACGAGCAGTACTTC. Translating it yields CASSLARDRGDEQYF.